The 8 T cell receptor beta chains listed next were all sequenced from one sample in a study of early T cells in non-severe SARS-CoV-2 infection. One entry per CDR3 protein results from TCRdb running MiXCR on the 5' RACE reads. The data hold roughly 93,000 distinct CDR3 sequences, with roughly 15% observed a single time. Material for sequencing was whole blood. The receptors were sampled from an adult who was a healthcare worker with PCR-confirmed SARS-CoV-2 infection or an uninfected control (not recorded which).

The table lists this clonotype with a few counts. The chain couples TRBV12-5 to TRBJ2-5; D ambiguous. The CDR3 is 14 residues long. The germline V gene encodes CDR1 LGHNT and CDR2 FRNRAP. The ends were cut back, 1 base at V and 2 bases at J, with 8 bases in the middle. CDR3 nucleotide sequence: TGTGCTAGTGGTTTGGACCGGCGACAAGAGACCCAGTACTTC. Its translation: CASGLDRRQETQYF.

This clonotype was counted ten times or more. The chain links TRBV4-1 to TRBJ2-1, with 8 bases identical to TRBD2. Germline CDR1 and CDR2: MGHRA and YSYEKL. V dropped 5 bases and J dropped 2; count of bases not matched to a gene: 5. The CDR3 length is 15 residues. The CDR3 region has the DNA TGCGCCAGCAGCGCGACTAGCGCTCCCTACAATGAGCAGTTCTTC. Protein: CASSATSAPYNEQFF.

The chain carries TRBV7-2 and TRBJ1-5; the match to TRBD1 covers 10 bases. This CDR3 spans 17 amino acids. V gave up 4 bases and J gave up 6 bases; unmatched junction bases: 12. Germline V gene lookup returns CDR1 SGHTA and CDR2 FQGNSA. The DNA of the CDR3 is TGTGCCAGCAGCTCTAGAGCTGGACAGGGGGGGAGTCAGCCCCAGCATTTT. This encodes CASSSRAGQGGSQPQHF.

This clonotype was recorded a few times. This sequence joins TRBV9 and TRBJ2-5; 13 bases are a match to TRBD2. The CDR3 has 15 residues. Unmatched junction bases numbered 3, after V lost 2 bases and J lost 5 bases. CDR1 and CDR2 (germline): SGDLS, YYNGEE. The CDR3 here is CASSVGTSGEETQYF. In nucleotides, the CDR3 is TGTGCCAGCAGCGTCGGGACTAGCGGGGAGGAGACCCAGTACTTC.

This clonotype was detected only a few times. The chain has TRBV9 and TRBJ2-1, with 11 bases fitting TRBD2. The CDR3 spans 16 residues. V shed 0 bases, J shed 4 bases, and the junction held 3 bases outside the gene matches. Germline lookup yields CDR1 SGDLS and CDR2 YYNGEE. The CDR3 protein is CASSVDPSGGYNEQFF. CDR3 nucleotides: TGTGCCAGCAGCGTAGATCCTAGCGGGGGGTACAATGAGCAGTTCTTC.

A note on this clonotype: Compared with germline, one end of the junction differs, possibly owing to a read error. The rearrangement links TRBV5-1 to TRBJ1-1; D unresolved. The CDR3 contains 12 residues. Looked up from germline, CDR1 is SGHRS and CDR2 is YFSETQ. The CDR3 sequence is CTSSLAGAEAFF. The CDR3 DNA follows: TGCACCAGCAGCTTGGCCGGGGCTGAAGCTTTCTTT.

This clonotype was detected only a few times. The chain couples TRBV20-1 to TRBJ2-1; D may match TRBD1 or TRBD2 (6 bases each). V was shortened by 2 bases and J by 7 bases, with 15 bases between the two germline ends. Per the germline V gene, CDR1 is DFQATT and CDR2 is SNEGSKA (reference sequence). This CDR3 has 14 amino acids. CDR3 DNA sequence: TGCAGTGCTAGACGGGGGCCGAGTTCTAATGAGCAGTTCTTC. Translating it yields CSARRGPSSNEQFF.

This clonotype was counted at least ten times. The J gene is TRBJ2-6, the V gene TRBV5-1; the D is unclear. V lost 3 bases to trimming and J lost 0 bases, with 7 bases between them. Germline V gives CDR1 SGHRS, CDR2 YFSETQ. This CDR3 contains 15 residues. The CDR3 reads CASSSTTSGANVLTF. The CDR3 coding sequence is TGCGCCAGCAGCTCCACGACCTCTGGGGCCAACGTCCTGACTTTC.